This T cell receptor beta chain was sequenced during a study of T-cell reconstitution after alpha-beta-depleted transplantation in children. Comments on this clonotype: The antigen remains undetermined.

Per the germline V gene, CDR1 is LGHNA and CDR2 is YSLEER. V lost 5 bases to trimming and J lost 9 bases, with 19 bases between them. This CDR3 has 15 residues. A library of TCRbeta sequences, prepared with unique molecular identifiers, was generated. TCRdb reanalysed the PCR reads using MiXCR and keeps one entry per CDR3 protein. The sample consists of hundreds of thousands of distinct CDR3 sequences, 15% to 20% of them appearing once. Study-wide results and caveats: Day-60 TCRbeta diversity that was high in some patients was derived from surviving recipient T cells and thymic progenitors.

This clonotype was obtained from a male patient under 10 years old who had a stem cell transplant for acute lymphoblastic leukemia, so the T cells may come from the graft donor. This rearrangement joins TRBV4-3 to TRBJ2-2; tentatively, D is TRBD2 (7 bases). The specimen was PBMCs, mostly from graft donor cells, collected 360 days after TCRalphabeta/CD19-depleted stem cell transplant. The CDR3 loop is CASSTGLAAAWELFF. CDR3 bases: TGCGCCAGCAGCACAGGGCTAGCGGCCGCCTGGGAGCTGTTTTTT.